A selection of T cell receptor beta chains follows, all from one sample in a study of blood T cell repertoires in COVID-19. Sequenced by immunoSEQ multiplex PCR; TCRdb stores in-frame clones only, minus some. The sample shows about 190,000 clones, around four fifths of them seen only once. Sequenced: peripheral blood. Receptors originate from a woman in her thirties or forties with acute or convalescent COVID-19. Both conserved end residues are part of each CDR3. Each record gives: CDR3 DNA, CDR3 protein, clone size, V gene, J gene, D gene. The D gene is left open where the match is weak. Size is stated for part of the rows, as once, few or many counts, or as a class when the clone is expanded.

CDR3nt: TGCGCCAGCAGCCACCCATCAGGGGGCGTGTGGGGCTACACCTTC
CDR3aa: CASSHPSGGVWGYTF
abundance: NA
v_gene: TRBV4-1
j_gene: TRBJ1-2
d_gene: TRBD1

CDR3nt: TGTGCCAGTCTCCCCCCCGGGACAGTGAACACTGAAGCTTTCTTT
CDR3aa: CASLPPGTVNTEAFF
abundance: NA
v_gene: TRBV7-8
j_gene: TRBJ1-1
d_gene: TRBD1

CDR3nt: TGTGCCAGCAGCTCTGGCGGGACAGGGAACCCCTACGAGCAGTACTTC
CDR3aa: CASSSGGTGNPYEQYF
abundance: once
v_gene: TRBV5-4
j_gene: TRBJ2-7
d_gene: TRBD1

CDR3nt: TGTGCCACCAGCAGGGGGAATACTCTCAGGGGACCAGATCAGCCCCAGCATTTT
CDR3aa: CATSRGNTLRGPDQPQHF
abundance: NA
v_gene: TRBV15
j_gene: TRBJ1-5
d_gene: NA

CDR3nt: TGCGCCAGCAGCTTGGTCGGGGGCGGGGAGCTGTTTTTT
CDR3aa: CASSLVGGGELFF
abundance: NA
v_gene: TRBV5-1
j_gene: TRBJ2-2
d_gene: NA

CDR3nt: TGTGCCAGCAGCCCTTTCTCGACAGGTTATGGCTACACCTTC
CDR3aa: CASSPFSTGYGYTF
abundance: NA
v_gene: TRBV7-9
j_gene: TRBJ1-2
d_gene: NA

CDR3nt: TGTGCCAGCAGTACAGGGGGCGGCCTCTATGGCTACACCTTC
CDR3aa: CASSTGGGLYGYTF
abundance: NA
v_gene: TRBV27
j_gene: TRBJ1-2
d_gene: TRBD1

CDR3nt: TGTGCCAGCAGGAGGAGGACTAGCGGGCCCGACCAAGAGACCCAGTACTTC
CDR3aa: CASRRRTSGPDQETQYF
abundance: NA
v_gene: TRBV28
j_gene: TRBJ2-5
d_gene: TRBD2

CDR3nt: TGTGCCAGCAGCTTGGCTTTGGGACAGGGATCTACCGGGGAGCTGTTTTTT
CDR3aa: CASSLALGQGSTGELFF
abundance: NA
v_gene: TRBV5-6
j_gene: TRBJ2-2
d_gene: TRBD1

CDR3nt: TGTGCCAGCCACTCTTACAGGGACCGCTCCTACGAGCAGTACTTC
CDR3aa: CASHSYRDRSYEQYF
abundance: NA
v_gene: TRBV27
j_gene: TRBJ2-7
d_gene: NA

CDR3nt: TGTGCCAGCAGTTACATGCAGGGTTCGGCCAACGTCCTGACTTTC
CDR3aa: CASSYMQGSANVLTF
abundance: NA
v_gene: TRBV6-5
j_gene: TRBJ2-6
d_gene: NA

CDR3nt: TGTGCCAGCAGGCCCGCCGAGGTAGCCGCTTTCTTT
CDR3aa: CASRPAEVAAFF
abundance: NA
v_gene: TRBV7-9
j_gene: TRBJ1-1
d_gene: NA

CDR3nt: TGCGCCAGCAGCTTGACTAGCGGGAGTTCGAATGAGCAGTTCTTC
CDR3aa: CASSLTSGSSNEQFF
abundance: NA
v_gene: TRBV10-1
j_gene: TRBJ2-1
d_gene: TRBD2

CDR3nt: TGCAGTGCTAGTCGGGGGGTTAATAGCAATCAGCCCCAGCATTTT
CDR3aa: CSASRGVNSNQPQHF
abundance: NA
v_gene: TRBV20-1
j_gene: TRBJ1-5
d_gene: NA

CDR3nt: TGTGCCAGCAGTTCGACAGGGCACGGCTACACCTTC
CDR3aa: CASSSTGHGYTF
abundance: NA
v_gene: TRBV27
j_gene: TRBJ1-2
d_gene: TRBD1

CDR3nt: TGTGCCAGCGCCAAAGGCCCAGCGAACACTAACTATGGCTACACCTTC
CDR3aa: CASAKGPANTNYGYTF
abundance: NA
v_gene: TRBV5-6
j_gene: TRBJ1-2
d_gene: NA

CDR3nt: TGTGCCAGCAGCCTCGGGGGGTTTAGCACAGATACGCAGTATTTT
CDR3aa: CASSLGGFSTDTQYF
abundance: NA
v_gene: TRBV4-2
j_gene: TRBJ2-3
d_gene: TRBD2